Below are 10 T cell receptor beta chains sequenced from a single sample in a study of graft-versus-host responses after intestinal transplantation. Profiled with immunoSEQ multiplex PCR; TCRdb holds only in-frame clones, not every one. The table shows more than 95,000 clones, with roughly 84% occurring only once. No antigen has been identified for these receptors. The material sequenced was unstimulated CD4+ T cells sorted from spleen or lymph node cells, taken before intestinal transplant. Every receptor here comes from a human donor who received an intestinal transplant.

The chain recombines TRBV19 with TRBJ2-7, with D unresolved. This CDR3 comprises 12 residues. Trimming pared 5 bases from V and 0 bases from J, leaving 5 bases between. Germline CDR1 is LNHDA and CDR2 is SQIVND (reference sequence). The CDR3: CASSRNSYEQYF. DNA for the CDR3: TGTGCCAGTAGTCGGAACTCCTACGAGCAGTACTTC.

The chain links TRBV29-1 to TRBJ1-1; D call uncertain. Germline loops: CDR1 SQVTM, CDR2 ANQGSEA. The CDR3 loop spans 12 amino acids. V shed 5 bases and J shed 0 bases, with 7 bases lying between them. The CDR3 here is CSVQSLNTEAFF. In nucleotides, the CDR3 is TGCAGCGTTCAGAGCCTGAACACTGAAGCTTTCTTT.

J is TRBJ2-1 and V is TRBV14, with D tentatively TRBD1 or TRBD2 (5 bases each). The CDR3 consists of 15 residues. Germline V gene sequence: CDR1 SGHDN, CDR2 FVKESK. Trimming removed 4 bases from V and 1 base from J, with 11 bases in between. The chain's CDR3 is CASSLPGRSYNEQFF. As DNA, the CDR3 is TGTGCCAGCAGCCTACCGGGACGATCCTACAATGAGCAGTTCTTC.

V usage is TRBV6-6 and J usage is TRBJ1-2; 7 bases are a match to TRBD1. The junction had 12 bases not matched to a gene; V was cut back by 7 bases and J by 7 bases. The germline V gene encodes CDR1 MNHNY and CDR2 SVGAGI (reference sequence). The CDR3 consists of 14 residues. The CDR3 bases are TGTGCCAGCACCCCTCTGACAGGGAGGAGTGGCTACACCTTC. Encoded protein: CASTPLTGRSGYTF.

This clone has only one observation. The rearrangement uses TRBV7-9 and TRBJ1-2; D gene ambiguous. Trimming cost V 0 bases and J 4 bases, with 9 bases left between them. The CDR3 is 14 amino acids. The germline V gene encodes CDR1 SEHNR and CDR2 FQNEAQ (reference sequence). CDR3 protein: CASSLAQRTYGYTF. The CDR3 region has the DNA TGTGCCAGCAGCTTAGCCCAGAGAACCTATGGCTACACCTTC.

This sequence joins TRBV27 and TRBJ1-5; D remains ambiguous. Germline V lookup: CDR1 MNHEY, CDR2 SMNVEV (reference sequence). V was shortened by 0 bases and J by 7 bases, with 7 bases between the two germline ends. CDR3 length: 13 residues. The CDR3 DNA is TGTGCCAGCAGTTTATCTTTTGGACAGCCCCAGCATTTT. Translated, it gives CASSLSFGQPQHF.

The chain uses TRBV5-4 and TRBJ1-1; tentatively, D is TRBD1 (6 bases). Germline V lookup: CDR1 SGHNT, CDR2 YYREEE (reference sequence). The ends were cut back, 7 bases at V and 6 bases at J, with 22 bases in the middle. The CDR3 length is 15 residues. The CDR3 bases are TGTGCCAGCGGATCACCCTCTCAGGGGTTGGCTGAAGCTTTCTTT. Translation gives CASGSPSQGLAEAFF.

The rearrangement joins TRBV19 to TRBJ2-7, with TRBD1 matching over 8 bases. The length of the CDR3 is 14 residues. CDR1 is LNHDA and CDR2 is SQIVND in the germline V gene (reference sequence). V gave up 4 bases and J gave up 2 bases; unmatched junction bases: 4. CDR3 in amino acids: CASSRSGQAYEQYF. The CDR3, as DNA: TGTGCCAGTAGTAGATCGGGACAGGCCTACGAGCAGTACTTC.

This clone showed up just a few times. The CDR3 spells CASSEQWSEQYF. In DNA, the CDR3 is TGTGCCAGCAGCGAACAGTGGTCCGAGCAGTACTTC. This rearrangement joins TRBV5-4 to TRBJ2-7; D remains unclear. Per the germline V gene, CDR1 is SGHNT and CDR2 is YYREEE (reference sequence). The CDR3 spans 12 residues. V was pared by 4 bases and J by 6 bases, with 11 bases between.

The chain couples TRBV5-1 to TRBJ2-5; TRBD2 aligns across 10 bases. V lost 5 bases and J lost 1; bases outside the gene matches: 5. The germline CDR1 and CDR2 sequences are SGHRS and YFSETQ. The CDR3 is made up of 15 amino acids. CDR3 nucleotides: TGCGCCAGCAGTCGGGCTAGCGGGGGCCAAGAGACCCAGTACTTC. Its translation: CASSRASGGQETQYF.